This is a list of T cell receptor beta chains from one sample in a study of T cell repertoires in cytomegalovirus infection. Using its own MiXCR run on the reads, TCRdb lists one record per CDR3 protein. The profile shows approximately 500,000 distinct CDR3 sequences, approximately 16% of them singletons. Sequenced sample: CD8+ T cells from PBMCs. All receptors derive from a human donor in good health (CMV status not recorded). Some clones in this sample may be carry-over from other donors' samples. The conserved cysteine and the conserved F or W are not part of the CDR3 here. The order of the fields is clone size, V gene, J gene, CDR3 protein. Clone size is stated in some rows and not others, as once, few, many or a class when expanded.

>-|TRBV20-1|TRBJ1-1
SARGSDMGVEAF
>-|TRBV5-1|TRBJ2-7
ASSLASGREQY
>few|TRBV19|TRBJ2-7
ASSIRSGSSYEQY
>many|TRBV19|TRBJ1-5
ASGGHSNQPQH
>many|TRBV6-6|TRBJ1-1
ASSYSGTANTEAF
>few|TRBV6-5|TRBJ1-1
ASSYDTGGLNTEAF
>many|TRBV7-9|TRBJ2-1
ASSWTGVSAYNEQF
>many|TRBV12-3/TRBV12-4|TRBJ2-3
ASSLSASGESTDTQY
>-|TRBV5-4|TRBJ1-1
ASSSLDRTSNTEAF
>-|TRBV6-6|TRBJ2-7
ATDIGTGASYEQY